This record concerns one T cell receptor beta chain sequence. This sample was taken from a study of blood T cell repertoires in COVID-19. Study as a whole: Specimens from acute and convalescent COVID-19 originated in the United States, Italy and Spain. T cells, B-cell-depleted T cells, or PBMCs supplied cDNA or gDNA.

Per the authors' pipeline: Quantification of nucleated cells was approximated via reference gene primer amplification. Repertoires were generated with immunoSEQ multiplex PCR, while TCRdb's copy carries only in-frame clones and drops some. V, J and clone size are those of that table, while D and trimming were read from the DNA. This table has some 460,000 clones, around nine tenths appearing once. V gave up 4 bases and J gave up 4 bases; unmatched junction bases: 10. The CDR3 spans 16 residues. Germline V gives CDR1 SGHRS, CDR2 YFSETQ. The TCR sequence derives from a woman aged 25 to 39 with acute or convalescent COVID-19. Sequenced input: peripheral blood. The V gene is TRBV5-1, the J gene TRBJ2-2, with TRBD1 matching over 7 bases. CDR3 DNA sequence: TGCGCCAGCAGCCCGTCGACAGGGTTGAGCACCGGGGAGCTGTTTTTT. It translates to CASSPSTGLSTGELFF.